This is a list of T cell receptor beta chains from one sample in a study of beta chain features in type 1 diabetes. TCRdb's copy holds only in-frame clones and misses some; the assay was immunoSEQ multiplex PCR. The profile shows about 340,000 clones, roughly 14% of them singletons. The sequencing sample was made of naive CD4+ T cells from blood. Every receptor here comes from a woman aged 18 to 35 with type 1 diabetes. Each CDR3 is given with its conserved first and last residue. The order of the fields is V gene, J gene, D gene, clone size, CDR3 DNA, CDR3 protein. D genes are given only for firm matches. Clone size is stated in some rows and not others, as once, few, many or a class when expanded.

V: TRBV19
J: TRBJ1-2
D: TRBD1
size: NA
DNA: TGTGCCAGTAGTAACTCCAGAGACAGGGTTTATGGCTACACCTTC
CDR3: CASSNSRDRVYGYTF

V: TRBV7-9
J: TRBJ1-5
D: NA
size: NA
DNA: TGTGCCAGCAGCTCGATCCAGGGGATTAGCAATCAGCCCCAGCATTTT
CDR3: CASSSIQGISNQPQHF

V: TRBV5-6
J: TRBJ2-1
D: TRBD2
size: few
DNA: TGTGCCAGCAGCTTGAGGCTAGCGGGAGAGGGCTACAATGAGCAGTTCTTC
CDR3: CASSLRLAGEGYNEQFF

V: TRBV7-9
J: TRBJ1-4
D: NA
size: NA
DNA: TGTGCCAGCACCTTTGCAGGCGGAGGCGGTGGTGAAAAACTGTTTTTT
CDR3: CASTFAGGGGGEKLFF

V: TRBV9
J: TRBJ2-1
D: NA
size: NA
DNA: TGTGCCAGCAGCGTACAGGGTGCGCGGTACAATGAGCAGTTCTTC
CDR3: CASSVQGARYNEQFF

V: TRBV5-1
J: TRBJ2-5
D: TRBD2
size: NA
DNA: TGCGCCAGCAGCTTGGTGCGTGCGGGGGATGAGACCCAGTACTTC
CDR3: CASSLVRAGDETQYF

V: TRBV9
J: TRBJ1-1
D: TRBD1
size: NA
DNA: TGTGCCAGCAGCGTGGGACAGGGAATGAACACTGAAGCTTTCTTT
CDR3: CASSVGQGMNTEAFF

V: TRBV30
J: TRBJ2-1
D: TRBD2
size: NA
DNA: TGTGCCTGGAGTGTAGGACTAGCGGGCGCCTACAATGAGCAGTTCTTC
CDR3: CAWSVGLAGAYNEQFF

V: TRBV30
J: TRBJ2-1
D: NA
size: NA
DNA: TGTGCCTGGAGGGGCAGGGTGGGCAATGAGCAGTTCTTC
CDR3: CAWRGRVGNEQFF

V: TRBV15
J: TRBJ2-1
D: TRBD2
size: few
DNA: TGTGCCACCAGCAGAGATAGTTACATGGCGGGAGCCTCCAACAATGAGCAGTTCTTC
CDR3: CATSRDSYMAGASNNEQFF

V: TRBV28
J: TRBJ2-7
D: TRBD1
size: few
DNA: TGTGCCAGCAAGGGACAGCCCTACGAGCAGTACTTC
CDR3: CASKGQPYEQYF

V: TRBV6-5
J: TRBJ1-2
D: TRBD1
size: few
DNA: TGTGCCAGCAGTATGCCAGGGGGCTATGGCTACACCTTC
CDR3: CASSMPGGYGYTF

V: TRBV7-2
J: TRBJ2-3
D: NA
size: NA
DNA: TGTGCCAGCAGGGCGGAGGATACGCAGTATTTT
CDR3: CASRAEDTQYF

V: TRBV5-1
J: TRBJ2-1
D: NA
size: few
DNA: TGCGCCAGCAGCATGGACACCTATGAGCAGTTCTTC
CDR3: CASSMDTYEQFF

V: TRBV5-1
J: TRBJ1-2
D: NA
size: few
DNA: TGCGCCAGCAGGATTCGACAGGATGGCTACACCTTC
CDR3: CASRIRQDGYTF

V: TRBV5-1
J: TRBJ2-1
D: TRBD1
size: NA
DNA: TGCGCCAGCAGCGCTCGACAGGGGGCTTACAATGAGCAGTTCTTC
CDR3: CASSARQGAYNEQFF

V: TRBV15
J: TRBJ1-4
D: NA
size: NA
DNA: TGTGCCACCAGCAGCCGAGCGACTAATGAAAAACTGTTTTTT
CDR3: CATSSRATNEKLFF

V: TRBV27
J: TRBJ2-3
D: NA
size: NA
DNA: TGTGCCAGCTCCAGAACGCTCACAGATACGCAGTATTTT
CDR3: CASSRTLTDTQYF

V: TRBV30
J: TRBJ2-5
D: NA
size: NA
DNA: TGTGCCTGGGGTCGATCAAATAGTGGGACCCAGTACTTC
CDR3: CAWGRSNSGTQYF

V: TRBV27
J: TRBJ2-6
D: NA
size: NA
DNA: TGTGCCAGCAGTCTACGGACACCTGGGGCCAACGTCCTGACTTTC
CDR3: CASSLRTPGANVLTF

V: TRBV27
J: TRBJ2-5
D: NA
size: NA
DNA: TGTGCCAGCAGTTTATCGGGGGCCCCCACCCAGTACTTC
CDR3: CASSLSGAPTQYF

V: TRBV11-2
J: TRBJ2-2
D: NA
size: NA
DNA: TGTGCCAGCAGCTTATGGCGGGATACCGGGGAGCTGTTTTTT
CDR3: CASSLWRDTGELFF

V: TRBV5-1
J: TRBJ2-3
D: TRBD2
size: NA
DNA: TGCGCCAGCAGCTCCCGATCTAGCGGGAGCACAGATACGCAGTATTTT
CDR3: CASSSRSSGSTDTQYF

V: TRBV19
J: TRBJ1-2
D: NA
size: NA
DNA: TGTGCCAGTAGTACCCTACAGGGAACCTACACCTTC
CDR3: CASSTLQGTYTF

V: TRBV28
J: TRBJ1-2
D: NA
size: NA
DNA: TGTGCCAGCGTAGGGGCGTATGGCTACACCTTC
CDR3: CASVGAYGYTF